This TCR beta chain was captured in a study of blood T cell repertoires in COVID-19. Sequencing was performed with immunoSEQ multiplex PCR; in TCRdb, only in-frame clones are kept and a portion is missing. The sample lists over 150,000 clones, roughly four fifths occurring once. The V gene's germline CDR1 is SGHDT and CDR2 YYEEEE. This CDR3 has 15 residues. Trimming cost V 6 bases and J 2 bases, with 15 bases left between them. This TCR was recovered from an older woman with acute or convalescent COVID-19. Sequencing used peripheral blood. The chain couples TRBV5-6 to TRBJ1-3; possible D gene TRBD1, 6 bases. CDR3: CASTPGQSTGNTIYF. CDR3 DNA: TGTGCCAGCACTCCAGGACAGTCTACTGGAAACACCATATATTTT.